Sequencing of this TCR beta chain was carried out in a study of long-term antiretroviral therapy in people with HIV. Researchers ran immunoSEQ v3.0 at survey level. TCRdb's copy holds only in-frame clones and misses some; the assay was immunoSEQ multiplex PCR. This table holds 19,000 or so clones, just under 80% found once. This CDR3 is built from 13 residues. Germline V gives CDR1 MNHEY, CDR2 SMNVEV (reference sequence). V was pared by 6 bases and J by 2 bases, with 5 bases between. The source of this sequence is a woman aged 35 to 49 with HIV. Sequencing used unsorted PBMCs, obtained at the start of antiretroviral therapy, before treatment. V gene TRBV27 combines with J gene TRBJ2-6; D is ambiguous. DNA of the CDR3: TGTGCCAGCAGGGACGCTGGGGCCAACGTCCTGACTTTC. It is translated as CASRDAGANVLTF. Full variable domain (outside the CDR3, taken from reference TRBV27 and TRBJ2-6): EAQVTQNPRYLITVTGKKLTVTCSQNMNHEYMSWYRQDPGLGLRQIYYSMNVEVTDKGDVPEGYKVSRKEKRNFPLILESPSPNQTSLYFCASRDAGANVLTFGAGSRLTVL.